Below are 28 T cell receptor beta chains sequenced from a single sample in a study of CD8+ T cells in alopecia areata. RNA, once extracted, was reverse transcribed into cDNA for use as the sequencing template. The data were produced by immunoSEQ multiplex PCR, yet TCRdb's version contains in-frame clones alone and is incomplete. The profile covers more than 250,000 clones, none occurring a single time. Using CD4, CD8alpha, NKG2D, NKG2ACE and other markers, pooled cutaneous lymph node cells were sorted. Sequenced sample: CD4+ T cells sorted from a lymph node. The receptors were gathered from a C3H/HeJ mouse with alopecia areata. The strain's MHC type: H2-k.

With regard to this clone: Gene names and germline match the mouse. Read sequence stops 4 residues before the CDR3 end, and the germline J gene provides the missing end. The same CDR3 is also encoded by other DNA sequences in this sample. The rearrangement joins TRBV5 to TRBJ1-2; 10 bases match TRBD1. Unmatched junction bases numbered 2, after V lost 1 base and J lost 3 bases. This CDR3 is built from 15 residues. CDR1 and CDR2 from the germline V gene are LGHNA and YNLKQL (reference sequence). CDR3 bases read: TGTGCCAGCAGCCAAGGCGGGACAGGGGACTCC. It codes for CASSQGGTGDS. The complete CDR3 sequence is CASSQGGTGDSDYTF.

This clone was observed a few times. All gene names here are mouse names. The CDR3 is CASTRDGVKDTQYF. The CDR3 DNA, read in part, is TGTGCCAGCACCCGGGATGGGGTAAAAGAC. This chain joins TRBV13-3 and TRBJ2-5; D may be TRBD2 (5 bases). The read finishes 4 residues shy of the CDR3 end, and the germline J gene is used to complete it. This CDR3 is built from 14 residues. Germline V gives CDR1 NNHDY, CDR2 SYVADS.

This clone occurred many times. Gene labels here are mouse ones. Incomplete CDR3 DNA: TGTGCTAGCAGTGGGAGGACAGGGGGCACCGGG. Encoded protein: CASSGRTGGTG. In full, the CDR3 is CASSGRTGGTGQLYF. V is TRBV17 and J is TRBJ2-2; 10 nucleotides align to TRBD1. The missing CDR3 end, 4 residues past where the read stops, is filled in from the germline J gene. CDR3 length: 15 residues. V lost 5 bases to trimming and J lost 4 bases; unmatched junction nucleotides: 4. Per germline, CDR1 MNHDT and CDR2 YYDKIL. The full variable domain, completed using reference TRBV17 and TRBJ2-2, is DTTVKQNPRYKLARVGKPVNLICSQTMNHDTMYWYQKKPNQAPKLLLFYYDKILNREADTFEKFQSSRPNNSFCSLYIGSAGLEYSAMYLCASSGRTGGTGQLYFGEGSKLTVL.

This clone turned up a few times. Gene names follow the mouse nomenclature. The read falls 4 residues short of the CDR3 end, and the missing part is taken from the germline J gene. The chain uses TRBV13-1 and TRBJ2-3; D is uncertain. The CDR3 consists of 16 residues. V dropped 0 bases and J dropped 0 bases, with 11 bases sitting between them. CDR1 NSHNY and CDR2 SYGAGN come from the germline V gene. Here the CDR3 reads CASSDATVFSAETLYF. The CDR3 DNA, read in part, is TGTGCCAGCAGTGATGCTACTGTTTTTAGTGCAGAA.

Worth noting for this clone: Mouse germline and gene names are used. CDR3 residues: CASSIRGGENTLYF. Partial CDR3 DNA: TGTGCCAGCAGTATAAGGGGGGGCGAAAAC. The gene calls are TRBV19 and TRBJ2-4; 8 positions agree with TRBD2. The CDR3 goes on 4 residues after the read ends, and that part is filled in from the germline J gene. Per germline, CDR1 FNHDT and CDR2 SITEND (reference sequence). This CDR3 is 14 amino acids long.

This clone has a handful of counts. Mouse gene names and germline throughout. The sequence runs out 4 residues before the end of the CDR3; the remainder is reconstructed from the germline J gene. The chain links TRBV3 to TRBJ2-5; 10 bases match TRBD1. With V trimmed by 4 bases and J by 3 bases, 1 base remained unmatched. The length of the CDR3 is 14 residues. Germline lookup yields CDR1 SNHLY and CDR2 FYNGKV (reference sequence). Partial CDR3 DNA: TGTGCCAGCAGCTCGGACAGGGGGCAAGAC. Translation gives CASSSDRGQD. The whole CDR3 sequence reads CASSSDRGQDTQYF.

A remark on this clone: Mouse gene names apply. The read terminates 4 residues before the CDR3 end, so the remaining end is supplied by the germline J gene. The gene calls are TRBV19 and TRBJ2-5; D is possibly TRBD1 (6 bases). This CDR3 is built from 14 residues. V was trimmed by 2 bases and J by 2 bases, leaving 9 bases between them. Per the germline V gene, CDR1 is FNHDT and CDR2 is SITEND (reference sequence). The CDR3 DNA, read in part, is TGTGCCAGCAGTATCTGGACAGCCCAAGAC. Protein product: CASSIWTAQD. The whole CDR3 sequence reads CASSIWTAQDTQYF.

Only a few counts were recorded for this clone. Any gene name here is a mouse gene name. The DNA ends 4 residues before the CDR3 does, and the rest of the CDR3 is filled in from the germline J gene. Within the sample, other DNA sequences also encode this same CDR3. V and J are TRBV5 and TRBJ2-1, with 8 bases aligning to TRBD2. CDR1 LGHNA and CDR2 YNLKQL come from the germline V gene (reference sequence). The CDR3 runs 13 residues. CDR3 DNA (partial): TGTGCCAGCAGCCAAGCTGGGGGGGCT. Its protein is CASSQAGGA. The CDR3, in full, reads CASSQAGGAEQFF.

This clone occurred a few times. Gene names are mouse gene names. The read is 4 residues too short to cover the CDR3 end, so that end is filled in from the germline J gene. J is TRBJ2-1 and V is TRBV5, with a tentative D call TRBD2 (5 bases). The germline V and J ends were trimmed by 3 bases and 1 base, with 7 bases remaining between them. This CDR3 is 14 amino acids long. Germline V gene data show CDR1 as LGHNA and CDR2 as YNLKQL (reference sequence). CDR3 in amino acids: CASSHWENYAEQFF. CDR3 DNA, as far as it was read: TGTGCCAGCAGCCACTGGGAGAACTATGCT.

Turning to this clone: Each gene name is a mouse one. Read sequence stops 4 residues before the CDR3 end, and the germline J gene provides the missing end. The same CDR3 also results from other DNA sequences found in this sample. The chain is built from TRBV19 and TRBJ2-7, with TRBD2 matching over 9 bases. Germline V gene sequence: CDR1 FNHDT, CDR2 SITEND (reference sequence). This CDR3 region has 12 residues. The chain's CDR3 is CASRTGVYEQYF. CDR3 DNA, as far as it was read: TGTGCCAGCCGGACTGGGGTGTAT.

Concerning this clone: Mouse names are used for the genes. The CDR3 is cut off 3 residues early in the read; its end comes from the germline J gene. The chain combines TRBV13-3 with TRBJ1-6, with 8 nucleotides matching TRBD1. TRBJ1-6 is assigned to the ORF class and has an uncertain function. Per the germline V gene, CDR1 is NNHDY and CDR2 is SYVADS. Trimming at V came to 4 bases and at J to 9 bases, leaving 6 bases not matched to a gene. The CDR3 consists of 14 residues. The CDR3 sequence: CASSSTGAGSPLYF. CDR3 bases read: TGTGCCAGCAGTTCGACAGGGGCGGGTTCGCCC.

A few counts support this clone. The gene symbols are mouse symbols. The CDR3 goes on 4 residues after the read ends, and that part is filled in from the germline J gene. The rearrangement joins TRBV19 to TRBJ2-1; 12 bases match TRBD2. This CDR3 spans 15 amino acids. Germline values: CDR1 FNHDT, CDR2 SITEND (reference sequence). The V gene end was trimmed by 5 bases and the J gene end by 3 bases; junction bases not matched to a gene: 3. The CDR3 bases that were read are TGTGCCAGCAGCCGGACTGGGGGGGTCTATGCT. Amino acids: CASSRTGGVYA. The whole CDR3 protein reads CASSRTGGVYAEQFF.

This clone came up a few times. The germline and genes are mouse ones. From the germline J gene comes the end of the CDR3, since the read stops 4 residues before it. The V and J genes are TRBV5 and TRBJ2-1; 9 nucleotides line up with TRBD2. V lost 4 bases and J lost 3; bases outside the gene matches: 4. The CDR3 covers 15 residues. CDR1 and CDR2 (germline): LGHNA, YNLKQL (reference sequence). Incomplete CDR3 DNA: TGTGCCAGCAGCCCCGGGACTGGGAGCTATGCT. The encoded protein is CASSPGTGSYA. The full CDR3 reads CASSPGTGSYAEQFF.

This clone was observed a few times. The listed genes are named as in mouse. The observed sequence ends 4 residues before the CDR3 terminus, with the missing tail filled in from the germline J gene. This sample also contains other DNA sequences that code for the same CDR3. The V and J genes are TRBV1 and TRBJ2-7; D perhaps matches TRBD1 (6 bases). Germline V gene sequence: CDR1 NSQYPW, CDR2 LRSPGD (reference sequence). The CDR3 is made up of 12 amino acids. CDR3 bases read: TGCACCTGCAGTGCGGGACAAAAT. It specifies CTCSAGQN. The full CDR3 protein reads CTCSAGQNEQYF.

This clone was recorded a few times. Germline and genes here are mouse. The read comes to an end 4 residues before the CDR3 does, leaving the germline J gene to fill in the end. The same CDR3 can be traced to other DNA sequences in this sample. This chain uses TRBV19 with TRBJ2-5; 9 nucleotides match TRBD1. With V trimmed by 2 bases and J by 3 bases, 1 base remained unmatched. CDR1 and CDR2 from the germline V gene are FNHDT and SITEND (reference sequence). The CDR3 contains 14 residues. The CDR3 bases that were read are TGTGCCAGCAGTATCGACAGGGGGCAAGAC. As protein: CASSIDRGQD. The full CDR3 is CASSIDRGQDTQYF. The full variable domain, rest sourced from reference TRBV19 and TRBJ2-5, is GGIITQTPKFLIGQEGQKLTLKCQQNFNHDTMYWYRQDSGKGLRLIYYSITENDLQKGDLSEGYDASREKKSSFSLTVTSAQKNEMAVFLCASSIDRGQDTQYFGPGTRLLVL.

This clone was counted many times. Gene names are the mouse ones. The observed sequence ends 3 residues before the CDR3 terminus, with the missing tail filled in from the germline J gene. V usage is TRBV13-3 and J usage is TRBJ1-6; TRBD1 matches 9 bases. TRBJ1-6 is sorted into the ORF group, with uncertain function. Per the germline V gene, CDR1 is NNHDY and CDR2 is SYVADS. The junction had 7 bases not matched to a gene; V was cut back by 6 bases and J by 6 bases. The length of the CDR3 is 15 residues. CDR3 sequence: CASKSRDRVNSPLYF. CDR3 bases read: TGTGCCAGCAAGTCCCGGGACAGGGTTAATTCGCCC.

Remarks on this clone: These gene names are mouse names. The CDR3 goes on 4 residues after the read ends, and that part is filled in from the germline J gene. The V and J genes are TRBV13-2 and TRBJ2-5, with a tentative D call TRBD2 (6 bases). Germline V lookup: CDR1 NNHNN, CDR2 SYGAGS (reference sequence). This CDR3 spans 13 amino acids. Trimming took 5 bases from V and 1 from J, leaving 8 bases between them. The CDR3 region is CASGTGYQDTQYF. CDR3 bases read: TGTGCCAGCGGGACTGGTTACCAAGAC.

The table lists this clone with a few counts. Gene names and germline match the mouse. The missing CDR3 end, 4 residues past where the read stops, is filled in from the germline J gene. The gene calls are TRBV13-2 and TRBJ2-2; TRBD1 might be the D (5 bases). V shed 1 base and J shed 0 bases, with 7 bases lying between them. The germline gives CDR1 NNHNN, CDR2 SYGAGS (reference sequence). The CDR3 loop spans 15 amino acids. CDR3 DNA (partial): TGTGCCAGCGGTGATCGGACAACAAACACCGGG. It translates to CASGDRTTNTG. The complete CDR3 reads CASGDRTTNTGQLYF.

A word on this clone: Genes here carry mouse names. The CDR3 end falls 4 residues outside the read, so it is completed with the germline J gene. The chain joins TRBV13-1 to TRBJ2-4; the match to TRBD2 covers 9 bases. J gave up 0 bases and V 0 bases, and 8 bases lay outside the gene matches. The CDR3 runs to 18 residues. In germline, CDR1 is NSHNY, CDR2 SYGAGN. The sequenced CDR3 bases are TGTGCCAGCAGTGATGCACCGGGACTGGGAGTTAGTCAAAAC. Its protein is CASSDAPGLGVSQN. The whole CDR3 sequence is CASSDAPGLGVSQNTLYF.

There are a few counts of this clone. Gene names and germline refer to mouse. The CDR3 DNA, read in part, is TGTGCCAGCAGTATACCCTGGGGGGAGAGTCAAAAC. Translation gives CASSIPWGESQN. The CDR3 in its entirety is CASSIPWGESQNTLYF. The chain carries TRBV19 and TRBJ2-4; 8 bases match TRBD2. The read ends 4 residues shy of where the CDR3 ends; the end is completed using the germline J gene. The CDR3 has 16 residues. Germline V lookup: CDR1 FNHDT, CDR2 SITEND (reference sequence). Losses at the gene ends were 1 base for V and 0 bases for J; bases not matched to a gene: 4.

Details on this clone: Gene names and germline refer to mouse. Read data end 4 residues before the CDR3 end; the end is taken from the germline J gene. The V gene is TRBV13-1, the J gene TRBJ2-2, with 14 bases matching TRBD2. CDR1 NSHNY and CDR2 SYGAGN come from the germline V gene. V trimming: 7 bases; J trimming: 4 bases; junction bases outside the gene matches: 3. The CDR3 sequence is 15 residues long. CDR3 sequence: CASSGLGGPTGQLYF. The sequenced CDR3 bases are TGTGCCAGCTCGGGACTGGGGGGGCCCACCGGG.

For this clone: Gene names are mouse gene names. Coverage ceases 4 residues before the CDR3 finishes, and the germline J gene fills in the end. Other DNA sequences of this sample code for an identical CDR3. The J gene is TRBJ2-3, the V gene TRBV19, with TRBD1 matching 11 bases. This CDR3 comprises 16 residues. The V segment lost 5 bases and the J segment 0 bases; nucleotides outside the gene matches: 5. Looked up from germline, CDR1 is FNHDT and CDR2 is SITEND (reference sequence). Incomplete CDR3 DNA: TGTGCCAGCAGCCCCGGGACAGGGGGGAGTGCAGAA. This codes for CASSPGTGGSAE. The whole CDR3 is CASSPGTGGSAETLYF.

On this clone itself: Gene names are mouse gene names. The sequence runs out 4 residues before the end of the CDR3; the remainder is reconstructed from the germline J gene. V gene TRBV19 combines with J gene TRBJ2-1; no firm D call. CDR3 size: 15 residues. V was cut by 5 bases and J by 1 base, with 13 bases left in between. In germline, CDR1 is FNHDT, CDR2 SITEND (reference sequence). Incomplete CDR3 DNA: TGTGCCAGCAGCCCCCTGCCAATCAACTATGCT. It codes for CASSPLPINYA. Given in full, the CDR3 is CASSPLPINYAEQFF.

With respect to this clone: The gene names given are mouse names. Read sequence stops 4 residues before the CDR3 end, and the germline J gene provides the missing end. The rearrangement joins TRBV13-1 to TRBJ2-3; D gene uncertain. The CDR3 runs to 14 residues. Trimming took off 0 bases at V and 0 bases at J, with 5 bases between the two ends. Germline-derived CDR1 and CDR2 are NSHNY and SYGAGN. CDR3 DNA (partial): TGTGCCAGCAGTGATGCCCCAAGTGCAGAA. It encodes CASSDAPSAE. The CDR3, in full, reads CASSDAPSAETLYF.

About this clone itself: A much larger clone sits a single nucleotide away, making a read error possible. Gene names refer to mouse genes. The CDR3 is cut off 4 residues early in the read; its end comes from the germline J gene. The identical CDR3 is also encoded by other nucleotide sequences in the sample. The rearrangement joins TRBV19 to TRBJ1-1, with D possibly matching TRBD1 (6 bases). The CDR3 covers 14 residues. Trimming took 5 bases from V and 0 from J, leaving 11 bases between them. Germline values: CDR1 FNHDT, CDR2 SITEND (reference sequence). CDR3 DNA (partial): TGTGCCAGCAGCTCCGGGACAACAAACACA. Translated, it gives CASSSGTTNT. The whole CDR3 is CASSSGTTNTEVFF.

This clone has more than one count but fewer than ten. Gene names are the mouse ones. The CDR3 goes on 4 residues after the read ends, and that part is filled in from the germline J gene. This chain links TRBV13-1 with TRBJ2-4; 8 bases are a match to TRBD2. J was trimmed by 3 bases and V by 3 bases; bases with no gene match: 6. The CDR3 has 15 amino acids. CDR1 is NSHNY, CDR2 SYGAGN, per germline. CDR3 protein: CASSVGAGGQNTLYF. The part of the CDR3 DNA that was read is TGTGCCAGCAGTGTAGGGGCTGGGGGGCAAAAC.

For this clone: The genes and germline here are from mouse. Sequencing ends 4 residues short of the CDR3 end; the germline J gene provides the rest. The chain joins TRBV19 to TRBJ1-2; 7 bases map to TRBD1. Trimming at V came to 4 bases and at J to 3 bases, leaving 6 bases not matched to a gene. The CDR3 is 14 amino acids. The germline CDR1 and CDR2 sequences are FNHDT and SITEND (reference sequence). The part of the CDR3 DNA that was read is TGTGCCAGCAGTCCAACAGGGGCGTACTCC. This translates into CASSPTGAYS. The full CDR3 protein is CASSPTGAYSDYTF.

On this clone: Genes here carry mouse names. From the germline J gene comes the end of the CDR3, since the read stops 3 residues before it. The rearrangement joins TRBV5 to TRBJ1-6, with TRBD1 as a possible D gene (5 bases). TRBJ1-6 is treated as an ORF (open reading frame) with a function not yet certain. Trimming shortened V by 2 bases and J by 8 bases, and 13 bases separated the two germline ends. The CDR3 loop spans 15 amino acids. From germline, CDR1 is LGHNA and CDR2 YNLKQL (reference sequence). Incomplete CDR3 DNA: TGTGCCAGCAGCCAAATTGGAGGGGATGATTCGCCC. Encoded protein: CASSQIGGDDSP. The full-length CDR3 reads as CASSQIGGDDSPLYF.